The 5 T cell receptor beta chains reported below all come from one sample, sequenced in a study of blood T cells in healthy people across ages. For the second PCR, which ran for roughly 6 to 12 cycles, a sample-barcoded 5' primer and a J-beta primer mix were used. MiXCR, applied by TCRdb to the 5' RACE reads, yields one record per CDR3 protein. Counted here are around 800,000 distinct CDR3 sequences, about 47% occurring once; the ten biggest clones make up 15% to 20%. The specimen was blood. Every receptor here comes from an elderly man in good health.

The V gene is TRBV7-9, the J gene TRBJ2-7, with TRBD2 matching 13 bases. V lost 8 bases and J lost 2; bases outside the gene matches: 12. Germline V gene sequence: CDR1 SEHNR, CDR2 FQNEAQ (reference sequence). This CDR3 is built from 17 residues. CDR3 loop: CASVRDMGLAGTYEQYF. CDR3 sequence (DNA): TGTGCCAGCGTAAGGGATATGGGACTAGCGGGAACCTACGAGCAGTACTTC.

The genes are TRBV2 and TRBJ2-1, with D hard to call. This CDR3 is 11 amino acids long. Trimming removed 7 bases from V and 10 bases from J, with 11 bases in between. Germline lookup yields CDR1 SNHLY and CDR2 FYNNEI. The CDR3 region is CASTVQWEQFF. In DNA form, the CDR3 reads TGTGCCAGCACTGTTCAGTGGGAGCAGTTCTTC. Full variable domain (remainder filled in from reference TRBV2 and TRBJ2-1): EPEVTQTPSHQVTQMGQEVILRCVPISNHLYFYWYRQILGQKVEFLVSFYNNEISEKSEIFDDQFSVERPDGSNFTLKIRSTKLEDSAMYFCASTVQWEQFFGPGTRLTVL.

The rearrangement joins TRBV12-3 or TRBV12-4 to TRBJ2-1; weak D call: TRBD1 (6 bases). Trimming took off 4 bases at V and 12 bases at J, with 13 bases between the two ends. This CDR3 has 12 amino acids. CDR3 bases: TGTGCCAGCAGTTCCTTACAGGACAGGCAGTTCTTC. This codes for CASSSLQDRQFF.

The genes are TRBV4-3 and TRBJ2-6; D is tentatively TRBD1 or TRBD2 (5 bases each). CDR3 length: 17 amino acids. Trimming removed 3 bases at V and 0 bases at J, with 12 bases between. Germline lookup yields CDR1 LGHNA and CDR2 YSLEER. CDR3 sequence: CASSQRVRDSGANVLTF. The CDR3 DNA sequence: TGCGCCAGCAGCCAGCGGGTCAGGGACTCTGGGGCCAACGTCCTGACTTTC.

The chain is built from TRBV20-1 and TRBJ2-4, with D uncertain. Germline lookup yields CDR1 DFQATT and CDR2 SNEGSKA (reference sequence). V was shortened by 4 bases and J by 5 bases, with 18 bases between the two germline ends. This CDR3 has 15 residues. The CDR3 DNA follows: TGCAGTGCTATCCGCGGTCTGGGGAACGAAAACATTCAGTACTTC. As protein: CSAIRGLGNENIQYF.